These T cell receptor beta chains were read from a single sample in a study of blood T cell repertoires in COVID-19. Repertoires were generated with immunoSEQ multiplex PCR, while TCRdb's copy carries only in-frame clones and drops some. Of about 15,000 clones listed, around 77% were seen once; the top ten hold more than 12%. Sequences were obtained from peripheral blood. The origin of the receptors is a human donor in a cohort sampled during active COVID-19. Both conserved end residues are trimmed from each CDR3. The order of the fields is J gene, V gene, CDR3 protein.

j_call: TRBJ2-4; v_call: TRBV5-1; cdr3_aa: ASKRVQGADKNIQY
j_call: TRBJ2-2; v_call: TRBV18; cdr3_aa: ASSPIRNTGELF
j_call: TRBJ1-3; v_call: TRBV3-1/TRBV3-2; cdr3_aa: ASSLAQAHSGNTIY
j_call: TRBJ2-2; v_call: TRBV24-1; cdr3_aa: ATSRNFGELF
j_call: TRBJ2-7; v_call: TRBV10-3; cdr3_aa: AISQLQETSEQY
j_call: TRBJ2-3; v_call: TRBV9; cdr3_aa: ASSEGIGGPGGDTQY
j_call: TRBJ1-1; v_call: TRBV5-4; cdr3_aa: ASSEGDMNTEAF
j_call: TRBJ1-2; v_call: TRBV2; cdr3_aa: ASSEAKGAVYGYT
j_call: TRBJ2-7; v_call: TRBV6-1; cdr3_aa: ASSEGGTGLYEQY
j_call: TRBJ2-3; v_call: TRBV7-2; cdr3_aa: ASSLAGSGTDTQY
j_call: TRBJ2-1; v_call: TRBV4-1; cdr3_aa: ASSQDMAGGWSSYNEQF
j_call: TRBJ1-4; v_call: TRBV6-2/TRBV6-3; cdr3_aa: ASSYITPNEKLF
j_call: TRBJ2-1; v_call: TRBV29-1; cdr3_aa: SVEDDDPWRF
j_call: TRBJ2-1; v_call: TRBV28; cdr3_aa: ASSLSWTGFANEQF
j_call: TRBJ1-3; v_call: TRBV10-3; cdr3_aa: AISSAGAGSDSGNTIY
j_call: TRBJ2-7; v_call: TRBV29-1; cdr3_aa: SVQSQGAKQY
j_call: TRBJ2-7; v_call: TRBV18; cdr3_aa: ASSQTGGPYEQY
j_call: TRBJ1-1; v_call: TRBV4-2; cdr3_aa: ASSQDTGVNTEAF
j_call: TRBJ1-6; v_call: TRBV19; cdr3_aa: ASSRDIRGDSPLH
j_call: TRBJ2-7; v_call: TRBV18; cdr3_aa: ASSPLSGQGTYEQY
j_call: TRBJ2-1; v_call: TRBV2; cdr3_aa: ASRKDRSFYNEQF
j_call: TRBJ2-7; v_call: TRBV11-3; cdr3_aa: ASSPPSGSYEQY
j_call: TRBJ2-5; v_call: TRBV29-1; cdr3_aa: SVDRGTETQY
j_call: TRBJ2-5; v_call: TRBV5-4; cdr3_aa: ASSSDSKTQY
j_call: TRBJ2-6; v_call: TRBV7-8; cdr3_aa: ASSLRDGGANVLT
j_call: TRBJ2-7; v_call: TRBV29-1; cdr3_aa: SVLVGTGGAYEQY
j_call: TRBJ2-1; v_call: TRBV7-3; cdr3_aa: ASSLEGLNEQF
j_call: TRBJ2-1; v_call: TRBV7-9; cdr3_aa: ASSVRRNEQF
j_call: TRBJ2-1; v_call: TRBV27; cdr3_aa: ASRPAGPGYNEQF
j_call: TRBJ2-3; v_call: TRBV12-3/TRBV12-4; cdr3_aa: ASTGGDTQY
j_call: TRBJ2-1; v_call: TRBV2; cdr3_aa: ASSSQGIYNEQF
j_call: TRBJ1-5; v_call: TRBV6-1; cdr3_aa: ASSEAATGYQPQH
j_call: TRBJ1-2; v_call: TRBV6-5; cdr3_aa: ASTEGVPMGDGYT
j_call: TRBJ2-3; v_call: TRBV4-2; cdr3_aa: ASSQDRAGSDTQY
j_call: TRBJ2-2; v_call: TRBV18; cdr3_aa: ASSATASTGELF
j_call: TRBJ2-2; v_call: TRBV7-6; cdr3_aa: ASSSGTGRNTGELF
j_call: TRBJ2-2; v_call: TRBV19; cdr3_aa: ATQTSGTGELF
j_call: TRBJ2-5; v_call: TRBV7-7; cdr3_aa: ASSLNPGQETQY
j_call: TRBJ1-1; v_call: TRBV2; cdr3_aa: ASRERAMNTEAF
j_call: TRBJ2-3; v_call: TRBV27; cdr3_aa: ASTSSAGQSTDTQY
j_call: TRBJ1-2; v_call: TRBV6-6; cdr3_aa: ASSGTGVNYGYT
j_call: TRBJ1-4; v_call: TRBV5-1; cdr3_aa: ASSLRRSDEKLF